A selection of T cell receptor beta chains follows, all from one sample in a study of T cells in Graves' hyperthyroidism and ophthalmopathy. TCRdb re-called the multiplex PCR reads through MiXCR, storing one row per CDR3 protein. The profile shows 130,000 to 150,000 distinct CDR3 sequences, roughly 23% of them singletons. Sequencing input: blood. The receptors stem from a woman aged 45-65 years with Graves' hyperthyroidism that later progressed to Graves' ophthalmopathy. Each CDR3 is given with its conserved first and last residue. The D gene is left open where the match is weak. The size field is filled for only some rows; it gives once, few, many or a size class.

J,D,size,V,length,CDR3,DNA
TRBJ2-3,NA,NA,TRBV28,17,CASSLSVWSGSTDTQYF,TGTGCCAGCAGTTTATCGGTTTGGTCAGGTAGCACAGATACGCAGTATTTT
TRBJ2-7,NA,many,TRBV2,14,CASSGGLDYYEQYF,TGTGCCAGCAGTGGGGGACTCGACTACTACGAGCAGTACTTC
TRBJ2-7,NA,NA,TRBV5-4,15,CASSLGHSKTYEQYF,TGTGCCAGCAGCTTGGGACACTCCAAGACCTACGAGCAGTACTTC
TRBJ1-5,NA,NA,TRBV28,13,CASSFPGTQPQHF,TGTGCCAGCAGTTTCCCAGGGACTCAGCCCCAGCATTTT
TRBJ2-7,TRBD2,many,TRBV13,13,CASSRTSKREQYF,TGTGCCAGCAGTCGGACTAGCAAACGCGAGCAGTACTTC
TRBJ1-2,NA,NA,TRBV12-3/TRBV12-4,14,CASRSRTVSYGYTF,TGTGCCAGCAGATCCCGGACAGTAAGCTATGGCTACACCTTC
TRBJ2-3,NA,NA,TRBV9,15,CASSAARDSTDTQYF,TGTGCCAGCAGCGCTGCGAGGGACAGCACAGATACGCAGTATTTT
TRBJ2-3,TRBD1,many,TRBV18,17,CASSPSGQLIFTDTQYF,TGTGCCAGCTCACCATCGGGACAGCTAATATTCACAGATACGCAGTATTTT
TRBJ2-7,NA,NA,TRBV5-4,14,CASSLDRRVSEQYF,TGTGCCAGCAGCTTGGATCGCAGGGTGAGCGAGCAGTACTTC
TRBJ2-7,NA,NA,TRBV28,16,CASSLSWGAGELEQYF,TGTGCCAGCAGCTTAAGTTGGGGGGCAGGGGAGCTCGAGCAGTACTTC
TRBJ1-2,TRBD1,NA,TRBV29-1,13,CSVPGQRKYGYTF,TGCAGCGTTCCGGGACAGAGAAAATATGGCTACACCTTC
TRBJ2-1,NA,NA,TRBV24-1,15,CATSHGTRVYNEQFF,TGTGCCACCAGCCACGGGACGCGGGTATACAATGAGCAGTTCTTC
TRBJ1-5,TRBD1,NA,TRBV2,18,CASADLGQEDDSNQPQHF,TGTGCCAGCGCGGACCTCGGACAGGAAGATGATAGCAATCAGCCCCAGCATTTT
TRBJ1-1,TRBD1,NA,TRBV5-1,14,CASSEGTVNTEAFF,TGCGCCAGCAGCGAGGGGACAGTAAACACTGAAGCTTTCTTT
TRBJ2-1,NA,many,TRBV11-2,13,CASSLGNHNEQFF,TGTGCCAGCAGCTTAGGGAATCACAATGAGCAGTTCTTC
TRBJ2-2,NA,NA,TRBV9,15,CASSVGSGLTGELFF,TGTGCCAGCAGCGTAGGGAGCGGGCTCACCGGGGAGCTGTTTTTT
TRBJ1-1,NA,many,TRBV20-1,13,CSAAGVRNTEAFF,TGCAGTGCGGCAGGGGTACGGAACACTGAAGCTTTCTTT
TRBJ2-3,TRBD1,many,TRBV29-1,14,CSVTGGAVTDTQYF,TGCAGCGTGACAGGGGGCGCCGTCACAGATACGCAGTATTTT
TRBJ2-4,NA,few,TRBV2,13,CASSAWVKNIQYF,TGTGCCAGCAGCGCTTGGGTAAAAAACATTCAGTACTTC
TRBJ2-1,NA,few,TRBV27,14,CASSERRTYNEQFF,TGTGCCAGCAGTGAGAGGAGGACCTACAATGAGCAGTTCTTC
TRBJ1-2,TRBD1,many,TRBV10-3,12,CAIRGTGYGYTF,TGTGCCATCAGAGGGACAGGATATGGCTACACCTTC
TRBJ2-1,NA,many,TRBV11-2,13,CASRHPSAGSQFF,TGTGCCAGCAGGCACCCTAGCGCGGGTTCGCAGTTCTTC
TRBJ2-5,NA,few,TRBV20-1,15,CSARRARSGTETQYF,TGCAGTGCTAGGAGGGCGAGGAGTGGTACTGAGACCCAGTACTTC
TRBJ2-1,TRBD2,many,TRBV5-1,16,CASSLAGLAGDNEQFF,TGCGCCAGCAGCTTGGCGGGACTAGCGGGAGACAATGAGCAGTTCTTC
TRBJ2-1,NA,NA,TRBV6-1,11,CASTFRNEQFF,TGTGCCAGCACTTTCCGCAATGAGCAGTTCTTC
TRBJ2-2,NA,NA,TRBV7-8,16,CASSLSLTASTGELFF,TGTGCCAGCAGCTTAAGCCTGACAGCTTCCACCGGGGAGCTGTTTTTT
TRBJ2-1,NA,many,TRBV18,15,CASSTGRSSYNEQFF,TGTGCCAGCTCAACCGGGCGGAGCTCCTACAATGAGCAGTTCTTC
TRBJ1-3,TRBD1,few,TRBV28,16,CASSFHRGLSGNTIYF,TGTGCCAGCAGCTTCCACAGGGGGTTATCTGGAAACACCATATATTTT
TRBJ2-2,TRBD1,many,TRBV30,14,CAWNRQGNTGELFF,TGTGCCTGGAATCGACAGGGGAACACCGGGGAGCTGTTTTTT
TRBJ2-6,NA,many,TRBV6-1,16,CASSSSGSSGANVLTF,TGTGCCAGCAGTTCCTCCGGTAGCTCTGGGGCCAACGTCCTGACTTTC
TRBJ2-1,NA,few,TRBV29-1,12,CSASPSYNEQFF,TGCAGCGCTAGTCCCTCCTACAATGAGCAGTTCTTC
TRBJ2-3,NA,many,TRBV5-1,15,CASSLSSSSTDTQYF,TGCGCCAGCAGCTTGAGTAGCTCTAGCACAGATACGCAGTATTTT
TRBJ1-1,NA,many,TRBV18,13,CASSPGLSLEAFF,TGTGCCAGCTCACCCGGTCTCAGCCTTGAAGCTTTCTTT
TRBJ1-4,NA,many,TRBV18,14,CASSERQKNEKLFF,TGTGCCAGCTCGGAGAGACAGAAGAATGAAAAACTGTTTTTT
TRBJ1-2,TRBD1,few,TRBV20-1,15,CSDAGTGSGRYGYTF,TGCAGTGACGCAGGGACAGGGAGCGGGCGCTATGGCTACACCTTC
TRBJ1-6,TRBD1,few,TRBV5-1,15,CASSEGQGHNSPLHF,TGCGCCAGCAGCGAGGGACAGGGCCATAATTCACCCCTCCACTTT
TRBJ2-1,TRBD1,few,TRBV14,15,CASSPRGTANNEQFF,TGTGCCAGCAGCCCCAGAGGGACAGCGAACAATGAGCAGTTCTTC
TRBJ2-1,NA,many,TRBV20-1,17,CSARGVLEGVAYNEQFF,TGCAGTGCTAGAGGAGTTCTTGAGGGCGTAGCCTACAATGAGCAGTTCTTC
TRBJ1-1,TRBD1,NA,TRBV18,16,CASSPPWDRAGTEAFF,TGTGCCAGCTCACCACCGTGGGACAGGGCCGGGACTGAAGCTTTCTTT
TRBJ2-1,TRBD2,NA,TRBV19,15,CASSISVLAGVEQFF,TGTGCCAGTAGTATATCGGTTCTAGCGGGAGTTGAGCAGTTCTTC
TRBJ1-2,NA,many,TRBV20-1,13,CSAILTGSYGYTF,TGCAGTGCTATTCTTACGGGAAGCTATGGCTACACCTTC
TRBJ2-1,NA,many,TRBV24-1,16,CATSDVDGSSYNEQFF,TGTGCCACCAGTGATGTCGACGGTAGCTCCTACAATGAGCAGTTCTTC
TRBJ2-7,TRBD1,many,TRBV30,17,CAWSPWSPERQGYEQYF,TGTGCCTGGAGTCCATGGAGCCCCGAAAGACAGGGCTACGAGCAGTACTTC
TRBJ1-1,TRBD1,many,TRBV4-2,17,CASSQDRDRGQSTEAFF,TGTGCCAGCAGCCAAGATCGAGACAGGGGGCAGAGCACTGAAGCTTTCTTT
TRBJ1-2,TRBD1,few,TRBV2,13,CASSEDRVAGYTF,TGTGCCAGCAGCGAGGACAGGGTGGCTGGCTACACCTTC
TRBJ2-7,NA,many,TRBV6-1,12,CASFDGAGEQYF,TGTGCCAGTTTCGACGGGGCCGGGGAGCAGTACTTC
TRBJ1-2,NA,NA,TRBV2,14,CASSVGISNYGYTF,TGTGCCAGCAGTGTAGGAATTTCTAACTATGGCTACACCTTC
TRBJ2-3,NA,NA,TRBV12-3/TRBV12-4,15,CASTKTGTSTDTQYF,TGTGCCAGCACCAAAACGGGAACTAGCACAGATACGCAGTATTTT
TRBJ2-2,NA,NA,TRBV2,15,CASSETRANTGELFF,TGTGCCAGCAGTGAAACCAGGGCAAACACCGGGGAGCTGTTTTTT
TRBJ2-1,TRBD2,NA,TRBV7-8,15,CASSLRLAGGHEQFF,TGTGCCAGCAGCCTGAGACTAGCGGGAGGCCATGAGCAGTTCTTC
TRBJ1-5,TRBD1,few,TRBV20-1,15,CSASLQGGSNQPQHF,TGCAGTGCTAGCCTACAGGGGGGTAGCAATCAGCCCCAGCATTTT
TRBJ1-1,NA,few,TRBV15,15,CATSRDGGAMTEAFF,TGTGCCACCAGCAGAGATGGGGGCGCGATGACTGAAGCTTTCTTT
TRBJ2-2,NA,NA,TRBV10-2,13,CASSFNRDGELFF,TGCGCCAGCAGTTTCAACAGGGATGGGGAGCTGTTTTTT
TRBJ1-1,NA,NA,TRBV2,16,CASSADLGPSNTEAFF,TGTGCCAGCAGTGCGGATTTGGGGCCTTCTAACACTGAAGCTTTCTTT
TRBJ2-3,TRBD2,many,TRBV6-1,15,CASSEEAGGTDTQYF,TGTGCCAGCAGTGAAGAGGCGGGAGGCACAGATACGCAGTATTTT
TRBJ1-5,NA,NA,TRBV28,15,CASSGQTYSNQPQHF,TGTGCCAGCAGTGGACAGACGTATAGCAATCAGCCCCAGCATTTT
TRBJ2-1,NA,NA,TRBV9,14,CASSVGDSSNEQFF,TGTGCCAGCAGCGTAGGGGACTCCTCCAATGAGCAGTTCTTC
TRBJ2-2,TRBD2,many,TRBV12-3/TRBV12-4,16,CASTSSGRVNTGELFF,TGTGCCAGCACCTCAAGCGGGAGGGTTAACACCGGGGAGCTGTTTTTT
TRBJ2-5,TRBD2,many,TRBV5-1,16,CASSLAVAGGRETQYF,TGCGCCAGCAGCTTGGCGGTAGCGGGAGGTCGGGAGACCCAGTACTTC
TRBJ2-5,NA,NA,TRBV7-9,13,CAGSFGGGETQYF,TGTGCCGGCAGCTTTGGAGGGGGAGAGACCCAGTACTTC